These T cell receptor beta chains were read from a single sample in a study of blood T cell repertoires in COVID-19. The assay was immunoSEQ multiplex PCR, and TCRdb's table has in-frame clones only and misses some. The sample carries roughly 250,000 clones, around 84% recorded once. Sequencing was done on a sample of PBMCs or T cells enriched from blood (not recorded which). These receptors originate from a woman aged 50 to 60 who had recovered from COVID-19. CDR3s include the opening cysteine and the closing phenylalanine or tryptophan. D genes are given only for firm matches. Not every row has a clone size; where given, it reads once, few, many or a size class.

D gene: TRBD1; clone size: NA; V gene: TRBV30; J gene: TRBJ1-2; CDR3 DNA: TGTGCCTGGAGTGAAATTCTAGGCCGGGACAGGGCAAACTATGGCTACACCTTC; CDR3 protein: CAWSEILGRDRANYGYTF
D gene: TRBD1; clone size: few; V gene: TRBV7-6; J gene: TRBJ2-7; CDR3 DNA: TGTGCCAGCAGCACAGGGACAGGTATAGCTGAGGAGCAGTACTTC; CDR3 protein: CASSTGTGIAEEQYF
D gene: NA; clone size: NA; V gene: TRBV4-1; J gene: TRBJ2-7; CDR3 DNA: TGCGCCAGCAGCCAACTATTGACAGCGAGCTACGAGCAGTACTTC; CDR3 protein: CASSQLLTASYEQYF
D gene: NA; clone size: once; V gene: TRBV29-1; J gene: TRBJ2-1; CDR3 DNA: TGCAGCGTTGAGCGGCAGGGGGGCAATGAGCAGTTCTTC; CDR3 protein: CSVERQGGNEQFF
D gene: NA; clone size: NA; V gene: TRBV2; J gene: TRBJ2-3; CDR3 DNA: TGTGCCAGCAGTGGGGGCAGGGACTCAGATACGCAGTATTTT; CDR3 protein: CASSGGRDSDTQYF
D gene: NA; clone size: NA; V gene: TRBV19; J gene: TRBJ1-1; CDR3 DNA: TGTGCCAGTAGTATAGTCGGGGGGCTTGAAGCTTTCTTT; CDR3 protein: CASSIVGGLEAFF
D gene: NA; clone size: NA; V gene: TRBV2; J gene: TRBJ2-2; CDR3 DNA: TGTGCCAGCACCCGAGGGTCTAGCCAGAACACCGGGGAGCTGTTTTTT; CDR3 protein: CASTRGSSQNTGELFF
D gene: TRBD2; clone size: NA; V gene: TRBV7-3; J gene: TRBJ2-1; CDR3 DNA: TGTGCCAGCAGCCTCGTTGGCGGGAGAACTGATGAGCAGTTCTTC; CDR3 protein: CASSLVGGRTDEQFF
D gene: TRBD1; clone size: NA; V gene: TRBV6-5; J gene: TRBJ1-1; CDR3 DNA: TGTGCCAGCAGCAACTCGCGGGGACAGGGGGCCGTTTTT; CDR3 protein: CASSNSRGQGAVF
D gene: TRBD2; clone size: NA; V gene: TRBV9; J gene: TRBJ2-5; CDR3 DNA: TGTGCCAGCAGCGTACTAGCGGGAGTCGGTGAGACCCAGTACTTC; CDR3 protein: CASSVLAGVGETQYF
D gene: TRBD2; clone size: once; V gene: TRBV18; J gene: TRBJ2-1; CDR3 DNA: TGTGCCAGCTCACCCGATAGCGGGGTCTCCTACAATGAGCAGTTCTTC; CDR3 protein: CASSPDSGVSYNEQFF
D gene: NA; clone size: few; V gene: TRBV7-9; J gene: TRBJ2-7; CDR3 DNA: TGTGCCAGCAGCTTAGAGACACCCTACGAGCAGTACTTC; CDR3 protein: CASSLETPYEQYF
D gene: TRBD2; clone size: few; V gene: TRBV9; J gene: TRBJ2-7; CDR3 DNA: TGTGCCAGCAGCGGCGAACTAGCGGGATTAAACGAGCAGTACTTC; CDR3 protein: CASSGELAGLNEQYF
D gene: TRBD2; clone size: NA; V gene: TRBV7-9; J gene: TRBJ2-7; CDR3 DNA: TGTGCCAGCAGCTCTAGCGGGAGGCCGGGCTACGAGCAGTACTTC; CDR3 protein: CASSSSGRPGYEQYF
D gene: TRBD2; clone size: NA; V gene: TRBV5-1; J gene: TRBJ2-1; CDR3 DNA: TGCGCCAGCAGCTTCCGGGGGACTAGCGGATACAATGAGCAGTTCTTC; CDR3 protein: CASSFRGTSGYNEQFF
D gene: NA; clone size: NA; V gene: TRBV4-2; J gene: TRBJ1-5; CDR3 DNA: TGTGCCAGCAGCCAAGTCTCAGGGGGCAATCAGCCCCAGCATTTT; CDR3 protein: CASSQVSGGNQPQHF
D gene: NA; clone size: NA; V gene: TRBV7-8; J gene: TRBJ2-7; CDR3 DNA: TGTGCCAGCAGCCCGGGAACCTACGAGCAGTACTTC; CDR3 protein: CASSPGTYEQYF
D gene: NA; clone size: once; V gene: TRBV21-1; J gene: TRBJ1-2; CDR3 DNA: TGTGCCAGCAGCAAAGACAGGGCAACAATTTATGGCTACACCTTC; CDR3 protein: CASSKDRATIYGYTF